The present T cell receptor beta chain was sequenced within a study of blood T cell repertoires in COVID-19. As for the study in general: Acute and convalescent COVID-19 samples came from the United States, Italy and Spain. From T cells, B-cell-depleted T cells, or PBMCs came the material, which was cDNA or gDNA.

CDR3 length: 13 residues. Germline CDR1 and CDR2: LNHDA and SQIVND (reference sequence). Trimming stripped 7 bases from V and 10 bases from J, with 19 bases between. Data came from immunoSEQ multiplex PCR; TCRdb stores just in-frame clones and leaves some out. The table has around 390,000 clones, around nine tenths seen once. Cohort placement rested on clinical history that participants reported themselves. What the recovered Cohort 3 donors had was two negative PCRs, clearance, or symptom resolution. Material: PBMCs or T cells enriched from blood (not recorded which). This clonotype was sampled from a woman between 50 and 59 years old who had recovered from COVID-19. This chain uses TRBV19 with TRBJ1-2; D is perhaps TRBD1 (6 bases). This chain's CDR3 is CASKDRPMINYTF. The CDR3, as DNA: TGTGCCAGTAAGGACAGACCGATGATAAACTACACCTTC.